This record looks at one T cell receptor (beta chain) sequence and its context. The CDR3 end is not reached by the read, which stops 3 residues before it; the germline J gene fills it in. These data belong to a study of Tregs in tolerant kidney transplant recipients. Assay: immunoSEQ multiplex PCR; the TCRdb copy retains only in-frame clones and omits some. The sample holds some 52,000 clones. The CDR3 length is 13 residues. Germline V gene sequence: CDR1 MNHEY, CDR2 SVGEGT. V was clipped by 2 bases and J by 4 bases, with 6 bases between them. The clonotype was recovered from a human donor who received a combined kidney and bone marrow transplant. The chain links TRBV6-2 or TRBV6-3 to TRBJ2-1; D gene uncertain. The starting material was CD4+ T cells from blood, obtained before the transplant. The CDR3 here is CASSYGGYNEQFF. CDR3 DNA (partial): TGTGCCAGCAGTTACGGCGGATACAATGAG.